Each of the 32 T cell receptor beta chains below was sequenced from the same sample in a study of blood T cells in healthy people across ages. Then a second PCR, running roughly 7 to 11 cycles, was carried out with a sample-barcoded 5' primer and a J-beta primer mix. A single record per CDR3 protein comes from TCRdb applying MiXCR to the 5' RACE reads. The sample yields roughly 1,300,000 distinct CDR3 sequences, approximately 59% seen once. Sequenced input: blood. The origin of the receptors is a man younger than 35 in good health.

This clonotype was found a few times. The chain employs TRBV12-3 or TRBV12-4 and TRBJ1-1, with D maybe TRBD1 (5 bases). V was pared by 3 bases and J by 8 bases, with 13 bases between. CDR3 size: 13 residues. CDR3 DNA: TGTGCCAGCAGTTTGATGGCAGGGAAAGAAGCTTTCTTT. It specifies CASSLMAGKEAFF.

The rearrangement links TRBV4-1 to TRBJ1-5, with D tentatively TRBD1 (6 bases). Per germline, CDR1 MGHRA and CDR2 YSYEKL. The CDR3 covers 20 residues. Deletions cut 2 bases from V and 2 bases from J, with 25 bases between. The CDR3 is CASSQSITEPPGAGNQPQHF. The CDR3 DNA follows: TGCGCCAGCAGCCAATCCATTACCGAGCCGCCGGGGGCAGGCAATCAGCCCCAGCATTTT.

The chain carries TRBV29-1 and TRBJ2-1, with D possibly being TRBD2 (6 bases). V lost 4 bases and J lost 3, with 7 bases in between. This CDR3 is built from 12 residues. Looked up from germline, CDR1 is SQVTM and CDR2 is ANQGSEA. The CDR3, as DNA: TGCAGCGTTGCCGGGGGCTACAATGAGCAGTTCTTC. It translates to CSVAGGYNEQFF.

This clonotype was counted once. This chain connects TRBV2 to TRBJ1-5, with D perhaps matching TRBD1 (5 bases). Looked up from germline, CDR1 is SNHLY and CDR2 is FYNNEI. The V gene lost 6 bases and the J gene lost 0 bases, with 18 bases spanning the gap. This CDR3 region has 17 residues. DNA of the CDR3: TGTGCCAGCAGGAGAGAGCGGGGACGCTATAGCAATCAGCCCCAGCATTTT. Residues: CASRRERGRYSNQPQHF.

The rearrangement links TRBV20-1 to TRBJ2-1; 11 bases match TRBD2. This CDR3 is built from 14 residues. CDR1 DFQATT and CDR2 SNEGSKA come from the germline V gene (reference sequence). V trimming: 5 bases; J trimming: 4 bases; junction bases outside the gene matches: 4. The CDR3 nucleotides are TGCAGTGCTCCGGGACTAGCGGAGTACAATGAGCAGTTCTTC. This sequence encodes CSAPGLAEYNEQFF.

The CDR3 coding sequence is TGTGCCAGCAGCGGCCTTAGACAGGGCCGGGATGGCTACACCTTC. It codes for CASSGLRQGRDGYTF. The genes are TRBV9 and TRBJ1-2; 7 positions match TRBD1. V gave up 3 bases and J gave up 6 bases; unmatched junction bases: 11. CDR3 length equals 15 residues. In germline, CDR1 is SGDLS, CDR2 YYNGEE.

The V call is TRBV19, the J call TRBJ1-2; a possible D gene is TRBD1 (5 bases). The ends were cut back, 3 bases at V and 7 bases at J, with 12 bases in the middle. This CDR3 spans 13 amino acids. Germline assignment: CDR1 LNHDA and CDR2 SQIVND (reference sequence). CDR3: CASSIGGTRGYTF. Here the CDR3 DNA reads TGTGCCAGTAGTATCGGGGGAACCCGTGGCTACACCTTC.

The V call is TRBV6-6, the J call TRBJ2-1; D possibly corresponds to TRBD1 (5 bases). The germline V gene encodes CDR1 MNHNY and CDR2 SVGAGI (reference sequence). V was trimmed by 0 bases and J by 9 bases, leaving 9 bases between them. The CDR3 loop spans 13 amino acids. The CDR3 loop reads CASSYSDSPEQFF. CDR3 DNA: TGTGCCAGCAGTTACTCTGACAGCCCTGAGCAGTTCTTC.

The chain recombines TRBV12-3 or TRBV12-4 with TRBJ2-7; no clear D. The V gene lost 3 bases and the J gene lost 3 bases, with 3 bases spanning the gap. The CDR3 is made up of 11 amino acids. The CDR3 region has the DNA TGTGCCAGCAGTTTTTTCTACGAGCAGTACTTC. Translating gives CASSFFYEQYF.

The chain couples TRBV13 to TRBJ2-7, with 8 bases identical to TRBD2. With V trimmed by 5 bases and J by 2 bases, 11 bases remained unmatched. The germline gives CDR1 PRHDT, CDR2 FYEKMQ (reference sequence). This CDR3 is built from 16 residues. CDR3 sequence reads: CASSRQAGGRPYEQYF. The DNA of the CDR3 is TGTGCCAGCAGCCGACAGGCGGGGGGAAGACCCTACGAGCAGTACTTC.

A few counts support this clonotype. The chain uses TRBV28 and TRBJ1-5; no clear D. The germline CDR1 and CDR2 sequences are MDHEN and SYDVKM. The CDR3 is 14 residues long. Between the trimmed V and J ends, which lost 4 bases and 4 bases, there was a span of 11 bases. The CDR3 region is CASSSRLRNQPQHF. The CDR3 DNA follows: TGTGCCAGCAGTTCTCGTTTACGGAATCAGCCCCAGCATTTT. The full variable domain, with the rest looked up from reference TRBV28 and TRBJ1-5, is DVKVTQSSRYLVKRTGEKVFLECVQDMDHENMFWYRQDPGLGLRLIYFSYDVKMKEKGDIPEGYSVSREKKERFSLILESASTNQTSMYLCASSSRLRNQPQHFGDGTRLSIL.

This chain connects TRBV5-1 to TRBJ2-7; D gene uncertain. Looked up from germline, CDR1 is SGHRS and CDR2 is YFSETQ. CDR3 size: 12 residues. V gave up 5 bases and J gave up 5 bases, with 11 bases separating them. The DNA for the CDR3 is TGCGCCAGCAGGAAGGGTAGCAACGAGCAGTACTTC. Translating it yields CASRKGSNEQYF.

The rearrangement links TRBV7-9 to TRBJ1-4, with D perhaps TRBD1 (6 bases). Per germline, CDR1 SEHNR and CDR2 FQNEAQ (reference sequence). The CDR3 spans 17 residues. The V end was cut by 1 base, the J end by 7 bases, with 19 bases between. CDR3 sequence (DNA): TGTGCCAGCAGCTTAGATTCGGCTGGGGGGGCAGGTGAAAAACTGTTTTTT. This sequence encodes CASSLDSAGGAGEKLFF.

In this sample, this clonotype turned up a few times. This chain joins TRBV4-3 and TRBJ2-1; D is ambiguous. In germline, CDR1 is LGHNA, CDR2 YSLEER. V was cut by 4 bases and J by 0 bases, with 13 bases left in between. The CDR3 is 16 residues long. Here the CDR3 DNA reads TGCGCCAGCAGCCCCTTGGGCCATGACTCCTACAATGAGCAGTTCTTC. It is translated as CASSPLGHDSYNEQFF.

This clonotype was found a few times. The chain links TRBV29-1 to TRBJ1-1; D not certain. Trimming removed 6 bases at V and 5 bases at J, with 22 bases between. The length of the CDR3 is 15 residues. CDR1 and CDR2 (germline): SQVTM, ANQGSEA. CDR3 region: CSVAPGLKEGTEAFF. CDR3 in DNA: TGCAGCGTGGCACCGGGCCTAAAAGAAGGGACTGAAGCTTTCTTT.

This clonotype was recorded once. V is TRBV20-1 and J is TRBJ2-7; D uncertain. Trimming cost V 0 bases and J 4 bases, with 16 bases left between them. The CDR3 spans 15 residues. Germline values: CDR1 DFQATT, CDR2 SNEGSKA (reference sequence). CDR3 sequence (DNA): TGCAGTGCTAGAGATAGGATGCGTACGGTGTACGAGCAGTACTTC. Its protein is CSARDRMRTVYEQYF.

The CDR3 coding sequence is TGCAGTGCTAGAGATACAGGACAGAAAGTATATACCGCTAACTATGGCTACACCTTC. Its translation: CSARDTGQKVYTANYGYTF. The chain employs TRBV20-1 and TRBJ1-2; tentatively, D is TRBD1 (6 bases). Germline CDR1 and CDR2: DFQATT and SNEGSKA (reference sequence). This CDR3 is built from 19 residues. V dropped 0 bases and J dropped 0 bases, with 23 bases sitting between them.

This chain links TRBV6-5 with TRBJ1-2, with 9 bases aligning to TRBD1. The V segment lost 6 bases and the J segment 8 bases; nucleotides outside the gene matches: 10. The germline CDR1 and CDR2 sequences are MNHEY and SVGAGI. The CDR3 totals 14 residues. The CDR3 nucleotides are TGTGCCAGCAGCCCCGGGACAGGGTTATGCGGCTACACCTTC. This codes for CASSPGTGLCGYTF.

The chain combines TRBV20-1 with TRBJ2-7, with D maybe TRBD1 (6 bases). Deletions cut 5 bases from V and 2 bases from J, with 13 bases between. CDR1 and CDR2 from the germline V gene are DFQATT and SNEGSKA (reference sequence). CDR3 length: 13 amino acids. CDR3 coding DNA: TGCAGTGCTCTCCGAAGGACAGCCTACGAGCAGTACTTC. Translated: CSALRRTAYEQYF.

The CDR3 bases are TGCAGCGTTGAATGGGCGAGGGTTAGCACAGATACGCAGTATTTT. Amino acid sequence: CSVEWARVSTDTQYF. The chain employs TRBV29-1 and TRBJ2-3, with D maybe TRBD2 (5 bases). This CDR3 has 15 amino acids. Germline V gene data show CDR1 as SQVTM and CDR2 as ANQGSEA. Trimming took 2 bases from V and 0 from J, leaving 12 bases between them.

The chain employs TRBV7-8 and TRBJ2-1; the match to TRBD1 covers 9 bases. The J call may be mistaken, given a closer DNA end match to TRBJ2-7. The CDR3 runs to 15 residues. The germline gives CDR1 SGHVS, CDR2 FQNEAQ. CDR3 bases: TGTGCCAGCAGCCCAACCGGGACAGGGAAGGTCGAGCAGTACTTC. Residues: CASSPTGTGKVEQYF.

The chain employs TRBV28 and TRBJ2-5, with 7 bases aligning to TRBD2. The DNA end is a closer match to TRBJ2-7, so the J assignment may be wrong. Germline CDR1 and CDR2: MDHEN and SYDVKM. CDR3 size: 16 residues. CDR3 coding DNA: TGTGCCAGCAGTTTACCCCAGCGGGGCTTTACCGACGAGCAGTACTTC. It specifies CASSLPQRGFTDEQYF.

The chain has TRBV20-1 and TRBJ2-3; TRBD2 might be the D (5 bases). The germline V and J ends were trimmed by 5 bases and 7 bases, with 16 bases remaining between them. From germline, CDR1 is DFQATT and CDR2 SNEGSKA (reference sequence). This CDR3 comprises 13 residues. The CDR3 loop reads CSAEVPGGYTQYF. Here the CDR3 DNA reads TGCAGTGCTGAGGTACCCGGAGGATATACGCAGTATTTT.

The CDR3 DNA reads as TGCGCCAGCAGCCCGACTGGCGGGAGTTGGTACGAGCAGTACTTC. Encoded protein: CASSPTGGSWYEQYF. The chain uses TRBV4-1 and TRBJ2-7, with 7 bases that match TRBD2. The CDR3 is made up of 15 amino acids. The germline CDR1 and CDR2 sequences are MGHRA and YSYEKL. Trimming took 4 bases from V and 4 from J; bases not matched to a gene: 10.

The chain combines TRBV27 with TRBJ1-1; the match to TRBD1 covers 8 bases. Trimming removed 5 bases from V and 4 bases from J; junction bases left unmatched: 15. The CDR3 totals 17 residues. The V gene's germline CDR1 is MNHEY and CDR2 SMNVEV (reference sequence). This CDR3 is CASSLLFGFTGGTEAFF. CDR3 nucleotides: TGTGCCAGCAGTCTATTATTCGGGTTCACAGGGGGCACTGAAGCTTTCTTT.

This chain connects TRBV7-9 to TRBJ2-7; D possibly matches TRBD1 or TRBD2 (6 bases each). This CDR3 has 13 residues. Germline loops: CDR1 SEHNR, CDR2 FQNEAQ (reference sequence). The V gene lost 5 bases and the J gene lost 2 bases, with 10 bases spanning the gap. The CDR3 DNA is TGTGCCAGCAGCATCCGGGGGCCCTACGAGCAGTACTTC. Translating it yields CASSIRGPYEQYF.

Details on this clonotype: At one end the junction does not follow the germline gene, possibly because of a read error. This CDR3 reads CASSQLAGGLRLDTQYF. CDR3 sequence (DNA): TGTGCCAGCAGCCAACTAGCGGGGGGGCTCCGATTAGATACGCAGTATTTT. V gene TRBV4-1 combines with J gene TRBJ2-3; 13 nucleotides line up with TRBD2. This CDR3 is 17 amino acids long. Germline CDR1 reads MGHRA; CDR2 reads YSYEKL.

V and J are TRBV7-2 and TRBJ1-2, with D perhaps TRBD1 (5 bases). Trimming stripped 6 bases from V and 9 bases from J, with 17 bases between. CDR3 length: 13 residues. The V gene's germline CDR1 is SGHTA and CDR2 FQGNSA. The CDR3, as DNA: TGTGCCAGCAGATGCGGGGGGGATACAAGCTACACCTTC. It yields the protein CASRCGGDTSYTF.

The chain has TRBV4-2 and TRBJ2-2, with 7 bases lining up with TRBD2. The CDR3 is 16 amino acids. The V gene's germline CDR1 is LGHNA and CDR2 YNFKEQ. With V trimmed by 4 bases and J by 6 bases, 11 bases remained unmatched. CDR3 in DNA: TGTGCCAGCAGCCTATTTACTAGCGTTTCTGCCGGGGAGCTGTTTTTT. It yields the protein CASSLFTSVSAGELFF.

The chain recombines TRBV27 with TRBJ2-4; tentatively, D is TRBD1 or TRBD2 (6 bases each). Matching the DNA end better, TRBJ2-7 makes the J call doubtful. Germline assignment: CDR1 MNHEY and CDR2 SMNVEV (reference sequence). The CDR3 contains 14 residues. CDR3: CASSGQGRRNEQYF. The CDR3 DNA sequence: TGTGCCAGCAGTGGGCAGGGGAGGAGAAACGAGCAGTACTTC.

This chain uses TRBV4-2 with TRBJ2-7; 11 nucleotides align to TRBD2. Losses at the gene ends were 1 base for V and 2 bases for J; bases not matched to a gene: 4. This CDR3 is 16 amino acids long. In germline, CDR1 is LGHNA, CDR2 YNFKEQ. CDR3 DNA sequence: TGTGCCAGCAGCCAAGGAGGGACTAGCGGTGCCTACGAGCAGTACTTC. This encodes CASSQGGTSGAYEQYF.

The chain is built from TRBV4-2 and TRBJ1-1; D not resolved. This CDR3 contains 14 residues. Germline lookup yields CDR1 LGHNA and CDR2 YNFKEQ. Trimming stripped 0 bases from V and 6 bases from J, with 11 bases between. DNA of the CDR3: TGTGCCAGCAGCCAAGATAGGTCGGCCCCTGAAGCTTTCTTT. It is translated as CASSQDRSAPEAFF.